This TCR beta chain was profiled in a study of technical replicates of blood from a few donors. The repertoire was sequenced with immunoSEQ multiplex PCR; TCRdb's copy has only in-frame clones and lacks some. The table shows fewer than 95,000 clones, with about 91% occurring only once. The source of this sequence is a human donor in good health. Sequences were obtained from T cells isolated from PBMCs.

This CDR3 reads CASSLAQPHVFNEKLFF. CDR3 nucleotides: TGTGCCAGCAGCTTAGCACAGCCCCACGTTTTTAATGAAAAACTGTTTTTT. The chain is built from TRBV7-6 and TRBJ1-4, with D uncertain. V lost 0 bases, J lost 4 bases, and 15 bases lay in between. The length of the CDR3 is 17 residues. CDR1 is SGHVS, CDR2 FNYEAQ, per germline.